Following are 19 T cell receptor beta chains from one sample sequenced in a study of cytomegalovirus exposure and HLA in healthy donors. Use of 60 Vbeta and 13 Jbeta primers characterized the PCR. Measured with immunoSEQ multiplex PCR; TCRdb has only the in-frame clones, and not every one. Altogether roughly 100,000 clones are present, under 85% being singletons, with the ten largest covering around 2.1%. The sequencing sample was made of PBMCs. The receptor set was obtained from a man aged 30 to 39 in good health and CMV-seronegative.

The chain carries TRBV27 and TRBJ2-5; weak D call: TRBD1 (6 bases). The DNA end is a closer match to TRBJ2-7, so the J assignment may be wrong. CDR1 is MNHEY and CDR2 is SMNVEV in the germline V gene (reference sequence). The CDR3 length is 14 residues. CDR3: CASSPQPGGDEQYF. CDR3 in DNA: TGTGCCAGCAGTCCACAGCCTGGGGGCGACGAGCAGTACTTC.

The rearrangement uses TRBV5-8 and TRBJ1-5; 9 bases line up with TRBD1. The length of the CDR3 is 18 residues. CDR1 and CDR2 from the germline V gene are SGHTS and YDEGEE. With 3 bases clipped from V and 2 bases from J, the junction kept 12 bases outside the gene matches. CDR3 nucleotides: TGTGCCAGCAGCTCGTGGGGGACAGGGATGTCGGGCAATCAGCCCCAGCATTTT. This codes for CASSSWGTGMSGNQPQHF.

This clone has only a few counts. The chain has TRBV5-4 and TRBJ1-6; 7 bases align to TRBD1. V lost 3 bases, J lost 5 bases, and 8 bases stayed unmatched. From germline, CDR1 is SGHNT and CDR2 YYREEE (reference sequence). The CDR3 is 16 amino acids. CDR3 loop: CASSYGTDGNNSPLHF. The CDR3 bases are TGTGCCAGCAGCTACGGGACAGACGGAAATAATTCACCCCTCCACTTT.

This clone turned up a few times. The rearrangement joins TRBV10-3 to TRBJ2-1, with D possibly matching TRBD1 (5 bases). The CDR3 contains 18 residues. Per the germline V gene, CDR1 is ENHRY and CDR2 is SYGVKD. V lost 2 bases to trimming and J lost 0 bases, with 17 bases between them. The CDR3 sequence: CAISETGAQSSSYNEQFF. As DNA, the CDR3 is TGTGCCATCAGTGAGACAGGCGCCCAGTCTTCCTCCTACAATGAGCAGTTCTTC.

The chain joins TRBV28 to TRBJ2-4; TRBD1 matches at 10 bases. V lost 6 bases and J lost 4; bases outside the gene matches: 6. Germline V gene lookup returns CDR1 MDHEN and CDR2 SYDVKM. The CDR3 consists of 15 residues. The CDR3: CASSRDRGKKNIQYF. CDR3 nucleotide sequence: TGTGCCAGCAGCCGGGACAGGGGTAAGAAAAACATTCAGTACTTC.

The chain carries TRBV27 and TRBJ2-3, with 11 positions matching TRBD2. Germline assignment: CDR1 MNHEY and CDR2 SMNVEV (reference sequence). V gave up 3 bases and J gave up 6 bases; unmatched junction bases: 8. The CDR3 extends over 16 amino acids. CDR3 nucleotide sequence: TGTGCCAGCAGTTTGGGACTAGCGGAGACCATCGATACGCAGTATTTT. It encodes CASSLGLAETIDTQYF.

The CDR3 DNA sequence: TGTGCCAGCAGCTCCGGACAGACCCCCTACGAGCAGTACTTC. This sequence encodes CASSSGQTPYEQYF. The chain employs TRBV5-6 and TRBJ2-7; TRBD1 is a possible D gene (6 bases). CDR1 and CDR2 from the germline V gene are SGHDT and YYEEEE. The CDR3 has 14 residues. Trimming pared 3 bases from V and 2 bases from J, leaving 12 bases between.

Written as DNA, the CDR3 is TGTGCCAGCAGCTTACAGACAGGACTTAATCAGCCCCAGCATTTT. Amino acids: CASSLQTGLNQPQHF. The chain has TRBV7-6 and TRBJ1-5; TRBD1 might be the D (6 bases). The CDR3 is made up of 15 amino acids. Between the trimmed V and J ends, which lost 2 bases and 4 bases, there was a span of 12 bases. CDR1 and CDR2 from the germline V gene are SGHVS and FNYEAQ.

V usage is TRBV9 and J usage is TRBJ2-5; 7 bases fit TRBD1. Germline-derived CDR1 and CDR2 are SGDLS and YYNGEE. V trimming: 4 bases; J trimming: 5 bases; junction bases outside the gene matches: 5. The CDR3 sequence is 13 residues long. Written as DNA, the CDR3 is TGTGCCAGCAGCCCACAGGGGCGTGAGACCCAGTACTTC. Translated, it gives CASSPQGRETQYF.

This rearrangement joins TRBV28 to TRBJ2-5; D is possibly TRBD1 (5 bases). Germline lookup yields CDR1 MDHEN and CDR2 SYDVKM. This CDR3 is 15 amino acids long. V was trimmed by 6 bases and J by 2 bases, leaving 16 bases between them. Written as DNA, the CDR3 is TGTGCCAGCAGCCGAGACCTACAGGAGCAAGAGACCCAGTACTTC. It is translated as CASSRDLQEQETQYF.

This clone was observed a few times. This chain links TRBV30 with TRBJ1-1, with D uncertain. The V end was cut by 5 bases, the J end by 11 bases, with 18 bases between. The germline CDR1 and CDR2 sequences are GTSNPN and SVGIG (reference sequence). This CDR3 region has 12 residues. The CDR3 protein is CAWGLKGGQAFF. CDR3 nucleotide sequence: TGTGCCTGGGGCTTAAAAGGTGGGCAGGCTTTCTTT.

The gene calls are TRBV7-9 and TRBJ2-2, with TRBD1 matching over 7 bases. J gave up 0 bases and V 3 bases, and 1 base lay outside the gene matches. The CDR3 covers 15 residues. Germline V CDR1 and CDR2: SEHNR, FQNEAQ (reference sequence). This CDR3 is CASSFGTANTGELFF. The DNA for the CDR3 is TGTGCCAGCAGCTTTGGGACAGCGAACACCGGGGAGCTGTTTTTT.

The CDR3: CASSRDSSGPGETQYF. The CDR3 DNA is TGCGCCAGCAGCCGAGATAGTAGCGGCCCAGGAGAGACCCAGTACTTC. The rearrangement uses TRBV5-1 and TRBJ2-5; tentatively, D is TRBD2 (6 bases). The germline V and J ends were trimmed by 4 bases and 4 bases, with 20 bases remaining between them. Germline V lookup: CDR1 SGHRS, CDR2 YFSETQ. The CDR3 totals 16 residues.

In its sample, this clone was seen once. The genes are TRBV19 and TRBJ1-5; unclear D gene. Trimming pared 3 bases from V and 4 bases from J, leaving 13 bases between. The germline gives CDR1 LNHDA, CDR2 SQIVND (reference sequence). This CDR3 contains 15 residues. The CDR3 nucleotides read TGTGCCAGTAGTATTGGCCTCTCTCCAAATCAGCCCCAGCATTTT. Its protein product is CASSIGLSPNQPQHF.

The rearrangement links TRBV9 to TRBJ2-7; tentative D call: TRBD2 (6 bases). The CDR3 consists of 14 residues. Trimming cost V 3 bases and J 6 bases, with 16 bases left between them. Germline V lookup: CDR1 SGDLS, CDR2 YYNGEE. CDR3 sequence reads: CASSEGLHPGEQYF. CDR3 nucleotide sequence: TGTGCCAGCAGCGAGGGACTCCACCCCGGCGAGCAGTACTTC.

This clone came up a few times. The chain links TRBV2 to TRBJ2-2, with D hard to call. The CDR3 spans 14 residues. Between the trimmed V and J ends, which lost 3 bases and 1 base, there was a span of 6 bases. CDR1 and CDR2 from the germline V gene are SNHLY and FYNNEI. The CDR3 coding sequence is TGTGCCAGCAGTGACAGAATGAACACCGGGGAGCTGTTTTTT. Its protein product is CASSDRMNTGELFF.

The gene calls are TRBV6-1 and TRBJ1-1, with D tentatively TRBD1 (6 bases). Trimming stripped 8 bases from V and 5 bases from J, with 15 bases between. Germline V CDR1 and CDR2: MNHNS, SASEGT. This CDR3 spans 13 amino acids. The CDR3: CASEAGVRTEAFF. In DNA form, the CDR3 reads TGTGCCAGCGAGGCAGGGGTGAGGACTGAAGCTTTCTTT.

In its sample, this clone was seen once. V and J are TRBV27 and TRBJ2-3; 8 bases map to TRBD2. V gave up 5 bases and J gave up 4 bases; unmatched junction bases: 5. CDR1 is MNHEY, CDR2 SMNVEV, per germline (reference sequence). This CDR3 comprises 14 residues. The CDR3 region has the DNA TGTGCCAGCAGTATCCGGGGGGGCCCAGATACGCAGTATTTT. Protein product: CASSIRGGPDTQYF.

The chain is built from TRBV5-6 and TRBJ2-7; 10 nucleotides agree with TRBD2. Germline V CDR1 and CDR2: SGHDT, YYEEEE. V shed 0 bases, J shed 5 bases, and the junction held 2 bases outside the gene matches. The CDR3 is made up of 14 amino acids. CDR3 nucleotide sequence: TGTGCCAGCAGCTTGGTTAGCGGGAGGCACGAGCAGTACTTC. Translating gives CASSLVSGRHEQYF. Full variable domain (missing parts from reference TRBV5-6 and TRBJ2-7): DAGVTQSPTHLIKTRGQQVTLRCSPKSGHDTVSWYQQALGQGPQFIFQYYEEEERQRGNFPDRFSGHQFPNYSSELNVNALLLGDSALYLCASSLVSGRHEQYFGPGTRLTVT.